This T cell receptor (beta chain) was sequenced in a study of T cells in tuberculosis. About the study: IGRA-negative adolescents, IGRA-positive adolescents with latent tuberculosis and adults with active tuberculosis formed this South African cohort. Study results and limitations: Smaller alpha distances in active tuberculosis partly reflected shorter CDR3-alpha lengths.

Germline assignment: CDR1 SQVTM and CDR2 ANQGSEA. Trimming cost V 5 bases and J 1 base, with 5 bases left between them. This CDR3 is 11 amino acids long. This clone was found once. Its cognate antigen is unknown. Some clones are missing from TCRdb's copy, which holds only in-frame ones; the method was immunoSEQ multiplex PCR. Here the sample spans under 45,000 clones, 95% being singletons. Tuberculin skin test and IGRA determined adolescents' latent tuberculosis status at entry. This TCR was sampled from a donor aged 10-29 years with latent tuberculosis or without tuberculosis infection. What was sequenced was PBMCs. V is TRBV29-1 and J is TRBJ2-5; no clear D. CDR3 sequence reads: CSVTRQETQYF. CDR3 nucleotide sequence: TGCAGCGTTACACGCCAAGAGACCCAGTACTTC.